These 4 T cell receptor beta chains were all obtained from the same sample, sequenced in a study of CXCR3-negative and CXCR3-positive naive CD8 T cells. Study-level results: TRB CDR3s were more hydrophobic in CXCR3-positive than in CXCR3-negative naive cells.

Through 5' RACE with UMI labels, the TRB cDNA libraries were prepared. Following a re-call of the 5' RACE reads, TCRdb has one entry per CDR3 protein and lacks DNA. The sample has 140,000 to 150,000 distinct CDR3 sequences; the top ten hold under 0.35%. These receptors' targets are unknown. What was sequenced was naive CXCR3+ CD8+ T cells from blood. Stated subset: CD45RO-CCR7+CD27+CD95- naive CD8+ T cells expressing CXCR3 (TNR3+). The source of these receptors is a human donor in good health. Some clones in this sample may be carry-over from other donors' samples.

This chain connects TRBV15 to TRBJ2-1. The germline CDR1 and CDR2 sequences are LNHNV and YYDKDF (reference sequence). The CDR3 has 15 residues. This chain's CDR3 is CATSRDLASYNEQFF. The full variable domain, its missing parts supplied by reference TRBV15 and TRBJ2-1, is DAMVIQNPRYQVTQFGKPVTLSCSQTLNHNVMYWYQQKSSQAPKLLFHYYDKDFNNEADTPDNFQSRRPNTSFCFLDIRSPGLGDTAMYLCATSRDLASYNEQFFGPGTRLTVL.

This chain connects TRBV4-1 to TRBJ1-1. The germline V gene encodes CDR1 MGHRA and CDR2 YSYEKL. This CDR3 spans 13 amino acids. The CDR3 sequence is CASSQGVVAGAFF.

This chain connects TRBV7-9 to TRBJ1-4; TCRdb's D gene call, TRBD1, goes unchecked for lack of DNA. This CDR3 comprises 16 residues. Germline V gene sequence: CDR1 SEHNR, CDR2 FQNEAQ (reference sequence). This CDR3 is CASSHSPDRESEKLFF.

CDR3 loop: CSVRDSGTYEQYF. The rearrangement uses TRBV29-1 and TRBJ2-7; TCRdb outputs TRBD2, but without DNA this stays unchecked. The CDR3 length is 13 residues. From germline, CDR1 is SQVTM and CDR2 ANQGSEA.